One T cell receptor beta chain is described in this entry. This record comes from a study of control samples from healthy donors and cancer patients. The germline gives CDR1 GTSNPN, CDR2 SVGIG (reference sequence). With 8 bases clipped from V and 7 bases from J, the junction kept 9 bases outside the gene matches. The CDR3 consists of 12 residues. Repertoires were generated with immunoSEQ multiplex PCR, while TCRdb's copy carries only in-frame clones and drops some. The sample records some 160,000 clones, 90% to 95% being singletons. V is TRBV30 and J is TRBJ2-7, with 9 bases aligning to TRBD2. The origin of this receptor is a woman aged 40 to 55 in good health. The sequencing input was blood. The CDR3 here is CALGRAGGEQYF. Here the CDR3 DNA reads TGTGCCCTGGGAAGAGCGGGAGGAGAGCAGTACTTC.